The sequence of this TCR beta chain was determined in a study of memory CD4+ T cells and cytomegalovirus serostatus. General study points: Suggested: most of the CMV-linked TCR signature lies in CD4+ memory cells. CD4+ memory repertoires contained 67 of 164 reported CMV TCRbeta sequences.

A note on this clone: Its antigen is not identified.

There are 14 residues in the CDR3. The V gene lost 1 base and the J gene lost 9 bases, with 14 bases spanning the gap. Germline values: CDR1 SGHRS, CDR2 YFSETQ. The sort gate was single viable CD3+CD4+CD8-CD45RO+ cells for memory CD4+ T cells. The table came from immunoSEQ multiplex PCR; TCRdb's copy has only in-frame clones and leaves some out. The sample comprises tens of thousands of clones, about 70% of which are singletons, and 0.9% to 1.5% rests with the top ten. The clonotype comes from an adult in good health and CMV-seropositive. Source material: memory CD4+ T cells from blood. V usage is TRBV5-1 and J usage is TRBJ2-1; possible D gene TRBD2, 6 bases. Written as DNA, the CDR3 is TGCGCCAGCAGCTTGTCACAGGTGGGGGGTGAGCAGTTCTTC. This encodes CASSLSQVGGEQFF.